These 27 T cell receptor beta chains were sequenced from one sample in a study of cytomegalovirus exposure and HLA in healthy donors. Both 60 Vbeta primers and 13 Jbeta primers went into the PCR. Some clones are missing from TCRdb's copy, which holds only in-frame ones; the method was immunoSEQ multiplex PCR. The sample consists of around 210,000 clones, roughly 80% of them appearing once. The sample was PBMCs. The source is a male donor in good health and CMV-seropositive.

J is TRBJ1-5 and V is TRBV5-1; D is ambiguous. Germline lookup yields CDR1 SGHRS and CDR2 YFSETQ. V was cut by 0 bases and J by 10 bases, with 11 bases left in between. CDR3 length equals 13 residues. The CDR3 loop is CASSLASEYPQHF. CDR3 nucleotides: TGCGCCAGCAGCTTGGCATCAGAATACCCCCAGCATTTT.

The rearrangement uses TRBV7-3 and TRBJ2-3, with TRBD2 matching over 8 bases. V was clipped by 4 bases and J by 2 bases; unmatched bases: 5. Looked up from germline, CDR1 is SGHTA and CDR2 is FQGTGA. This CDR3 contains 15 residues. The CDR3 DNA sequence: TGTGCCAGCAGCTGGCTAGCGGGCCACACAGATACGCAGTATTTT. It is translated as CASSWLAGHTDTQYF.

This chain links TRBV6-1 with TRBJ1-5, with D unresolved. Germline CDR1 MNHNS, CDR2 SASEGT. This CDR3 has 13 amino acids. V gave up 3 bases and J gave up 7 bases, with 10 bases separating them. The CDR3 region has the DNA TGTGCCAGCAGTGAGGCGGCGGGCCAGCCCCAGCATTTT. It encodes CASSEAAGQPQHF.

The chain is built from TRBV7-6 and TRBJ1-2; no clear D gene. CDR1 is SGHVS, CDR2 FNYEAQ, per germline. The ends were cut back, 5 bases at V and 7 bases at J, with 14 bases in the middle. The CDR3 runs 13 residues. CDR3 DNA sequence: TGTGCCAGCAGCCCCCCTCTTGGGCCTGGCTACACCTTC. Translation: CASSPPLGPGYTF.

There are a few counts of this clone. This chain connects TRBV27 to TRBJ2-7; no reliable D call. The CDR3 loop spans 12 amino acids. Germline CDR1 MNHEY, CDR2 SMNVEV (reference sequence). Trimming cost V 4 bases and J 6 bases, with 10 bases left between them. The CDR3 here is CASSSGLGEQYF. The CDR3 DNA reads TGTGCCAGCAGTTCAGGATTGGGCGAGCAGTACTTC.

Written as DNA, the CDR3 is TGTGCCAGCAGTGGGGGCCGGACAGGGCTGTACAATGAGCAGTTCTTC. It is translated as CASSGGRTGLYNEQFF. The chain has TRBV25-1 and TRBJ2-1; 8 bases fit TRBD1. Germline CDR1 MGHDK, CDR2 SYGVNS. The CDR3 sequence is 16 residues long. J lost 4 bases, V lost 4 bases, and 9 bases had no gene match.

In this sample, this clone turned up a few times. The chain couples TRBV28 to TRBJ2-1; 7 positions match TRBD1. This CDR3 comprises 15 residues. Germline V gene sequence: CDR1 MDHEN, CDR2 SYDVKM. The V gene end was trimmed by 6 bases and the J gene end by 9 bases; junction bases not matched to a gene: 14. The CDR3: CASRPPGTAIGEQFF. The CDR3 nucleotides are TGTGCCAGCAGACCCCCCGGGACAGCTATAGGTGAGCAGTTCTTC.

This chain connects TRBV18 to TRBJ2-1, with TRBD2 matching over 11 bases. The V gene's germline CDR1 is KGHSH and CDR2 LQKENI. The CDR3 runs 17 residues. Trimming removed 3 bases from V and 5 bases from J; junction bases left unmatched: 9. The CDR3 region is CASSPRTSGHQDNEQFF. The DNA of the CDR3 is TGTGCCAGCTCACCCCGGACTAGCGGGCACCAAGACAATGAGCAGTTCTTC.

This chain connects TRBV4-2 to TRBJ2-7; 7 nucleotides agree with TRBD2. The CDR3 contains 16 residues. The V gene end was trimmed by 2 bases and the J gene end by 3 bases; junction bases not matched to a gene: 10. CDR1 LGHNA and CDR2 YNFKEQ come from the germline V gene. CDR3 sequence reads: CASSQQIAGVVYEQYF. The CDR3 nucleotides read TGTGCCAGCAGCCAACAAATAGCGGGTGTTGTCTACGAGCAGTACTTC.

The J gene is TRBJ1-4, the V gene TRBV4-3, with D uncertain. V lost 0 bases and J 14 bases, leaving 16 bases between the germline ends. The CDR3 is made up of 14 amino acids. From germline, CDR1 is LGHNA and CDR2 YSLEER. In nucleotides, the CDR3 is TGCGCCAGCAGCCAAGATCTTTCGGTTACTTCGCTGTTTTTT. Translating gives CASSQDLSVTSLFF.

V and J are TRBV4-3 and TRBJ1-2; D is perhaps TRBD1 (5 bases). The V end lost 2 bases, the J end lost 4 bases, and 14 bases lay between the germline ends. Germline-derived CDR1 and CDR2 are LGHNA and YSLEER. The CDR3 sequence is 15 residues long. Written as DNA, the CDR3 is TGCGCCAGCAGCCAAAGTCCAGGGCTTCTCTATGGCTACACCTTC. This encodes CASSQSPGLLYGYTF.

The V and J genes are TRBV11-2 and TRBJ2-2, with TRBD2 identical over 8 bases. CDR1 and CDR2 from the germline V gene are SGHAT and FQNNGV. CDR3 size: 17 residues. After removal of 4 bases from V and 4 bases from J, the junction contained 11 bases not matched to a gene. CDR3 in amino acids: CASSSAALAGPTGELFF. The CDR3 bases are TGTGCCAGCAGCTCAGCAGCCTTAGCGGGGCCCACCGGGGAGCTGTTTTTT.

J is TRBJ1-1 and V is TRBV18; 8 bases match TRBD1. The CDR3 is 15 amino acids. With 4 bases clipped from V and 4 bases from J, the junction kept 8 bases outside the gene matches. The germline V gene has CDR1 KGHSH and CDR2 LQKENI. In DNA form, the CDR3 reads TGTGCCAGCTCACTAATCCAGGGGGCGGGCACTGAAGCTTTCTTT. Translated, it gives CASSLIQGAGTEAFF.

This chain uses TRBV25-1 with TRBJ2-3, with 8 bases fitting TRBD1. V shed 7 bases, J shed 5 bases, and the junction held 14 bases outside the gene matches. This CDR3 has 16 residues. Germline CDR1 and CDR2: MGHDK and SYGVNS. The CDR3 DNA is TGTGCCAGCACCCCCTTCACCGACAGGGGAAGAGATACGCAGTATTTT. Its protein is CASTPFTDRGRDTQYF.

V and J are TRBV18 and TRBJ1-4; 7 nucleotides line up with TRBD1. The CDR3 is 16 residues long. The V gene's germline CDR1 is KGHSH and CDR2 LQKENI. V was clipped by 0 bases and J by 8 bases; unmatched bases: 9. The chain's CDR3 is CASSPPTGRVDEKLFF. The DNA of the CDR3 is TGTGCCAGCTCACCACCGACAGGGCGCGTGGACGAAAAACTGTTTTTT.

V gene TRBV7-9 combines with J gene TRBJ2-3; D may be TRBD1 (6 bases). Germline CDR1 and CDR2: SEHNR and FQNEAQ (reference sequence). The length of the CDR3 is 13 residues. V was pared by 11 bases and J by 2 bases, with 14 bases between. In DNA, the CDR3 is TGTGCCTGGCTCCAGGGGTACACAGATACGCAGTATTTT. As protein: CAWLQGYTDTQYF.

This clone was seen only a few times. The CDR3 sequence is CASSVGQGLYEQYF. The CDR3 nucleotides read TGTGCCAGCAGCGTGGGACAGGGTCTCTACGAGCAGTACTTC. This chain links TRBV9 with TRBJ2-7, with TRBD1 matching over 9 bases. The CDR3 spans 14 residues. V lost 2 bases and J lost 3; bases outside the gene matches: 3. The germline gives CDR1 SGDLS, CDR2 YYNGEE. The full variable domain, completed using reference TRBV9 and TRBJ2-7, is DSGVTQTPKHLITATGQRVTLRCSPRSGDLSVYWYQQSLDQGLQFLIQYYNGEERAKGNILERFSAQQFPDLHSELNLSSLELGDSALYFCASSVGQGLYEQYFGPGTRLTVT.

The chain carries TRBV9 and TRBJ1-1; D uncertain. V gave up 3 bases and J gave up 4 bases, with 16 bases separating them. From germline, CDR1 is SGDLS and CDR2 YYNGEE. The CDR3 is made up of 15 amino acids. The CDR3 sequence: CASSAGVGESTEAFF. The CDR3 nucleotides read TGTGCCAGCAGCGCCGGGGTCGGGGAATCCACTGAAGCTTTCTTT.

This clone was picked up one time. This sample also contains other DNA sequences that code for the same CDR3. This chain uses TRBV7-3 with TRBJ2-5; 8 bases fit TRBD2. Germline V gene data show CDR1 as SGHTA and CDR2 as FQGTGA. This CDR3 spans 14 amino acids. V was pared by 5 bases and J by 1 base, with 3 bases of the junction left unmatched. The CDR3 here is CASSLSGGQETQYF. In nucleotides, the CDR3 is TGTGCCAGCAGCCTCAGCGGGGGCCAAGAGACCCAGTACTTC.

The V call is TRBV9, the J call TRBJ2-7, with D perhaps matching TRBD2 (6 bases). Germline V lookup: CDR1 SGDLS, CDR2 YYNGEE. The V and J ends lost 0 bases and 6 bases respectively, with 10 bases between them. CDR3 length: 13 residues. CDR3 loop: CASSVAGEFEQYF. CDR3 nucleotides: TGTGCCAGCAGCGTAGCGGGGGAATTCGAGCAGTACTTC.

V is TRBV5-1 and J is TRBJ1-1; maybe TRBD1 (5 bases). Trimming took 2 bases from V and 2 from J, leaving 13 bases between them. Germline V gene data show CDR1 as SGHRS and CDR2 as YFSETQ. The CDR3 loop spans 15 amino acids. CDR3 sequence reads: CASSLQAEINTEAFF. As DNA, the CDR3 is TGCGCCAGCAGCTTACAGGCAGAAATAAACACTGAAGCTTTCTTT.

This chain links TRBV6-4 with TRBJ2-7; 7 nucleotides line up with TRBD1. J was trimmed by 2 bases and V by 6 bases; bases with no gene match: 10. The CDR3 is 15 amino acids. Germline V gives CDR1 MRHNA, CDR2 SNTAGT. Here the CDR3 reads CASRTLPGQPYEQYF. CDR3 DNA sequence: TGTGCCAGCAGGACACTCCCGGGACAGCCCTACGAGCAGTACTTC.

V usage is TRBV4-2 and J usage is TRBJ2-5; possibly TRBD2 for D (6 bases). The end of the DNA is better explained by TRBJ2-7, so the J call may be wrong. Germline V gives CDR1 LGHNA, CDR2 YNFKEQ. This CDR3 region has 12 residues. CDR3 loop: CASAGSSYEQYF. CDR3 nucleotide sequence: TGTGCCAGCGCGGGGAGCTCCTACGAGCAGTACTTC.

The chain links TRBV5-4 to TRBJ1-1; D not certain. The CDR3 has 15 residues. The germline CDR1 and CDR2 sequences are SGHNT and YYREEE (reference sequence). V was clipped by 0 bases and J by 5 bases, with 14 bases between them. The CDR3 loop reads CASSLASGLPTEAFF. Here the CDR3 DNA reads TGTGCCAGCAGCTTGGCCTCAGGACTCCCGACTGAAGCTTTCTTT.

The DNA of the CDR3 is TGTGCCAGCAGCCTAGTGACCACAGGGTTCCGGTCCTACGAGCAGTACTTC. Protein: CASSLVTTGFRSYEQYF. This rearrangement joins TRBV11-2 to TRBJ2-7; perhaps TRBD1 as D (6 bases). The V gene's germline CDR1 is SGHAT and CDR2 FQNNGV. Between the trimmed V and J ends, which lost 5 bases and 1 base, there was a span of 21 bases. The CDR3 loop spans 17 amino acids.

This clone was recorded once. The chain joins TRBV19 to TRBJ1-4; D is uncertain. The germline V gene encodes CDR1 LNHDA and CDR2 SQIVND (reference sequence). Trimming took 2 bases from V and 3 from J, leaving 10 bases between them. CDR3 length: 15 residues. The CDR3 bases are TGTGCCAGTAGTATAATACCGGGAGCTAATGAAAAACTGTTTTTT. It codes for CASSIIPGANEKLFF.

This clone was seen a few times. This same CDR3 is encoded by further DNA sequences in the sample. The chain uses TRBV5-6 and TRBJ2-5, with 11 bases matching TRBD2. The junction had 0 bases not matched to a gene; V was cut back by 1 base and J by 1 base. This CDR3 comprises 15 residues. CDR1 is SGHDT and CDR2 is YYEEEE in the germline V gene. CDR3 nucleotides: TGTGCCAGCAGCTTGACTAGCGGGGGCCAAGAGACCCAGTACTTC. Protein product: CASSLTSGGQETQYF. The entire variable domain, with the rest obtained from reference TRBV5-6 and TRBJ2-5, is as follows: DAGVTQSPTHLIKTRGQQVTLRCSPKSGHDTVSWYQQALGQGPQFIFQYYEEEERQRGNFPDRFSGHQFPNYSSELNVNALLLGDSALYLCASSLTSGGQETQYFGPGTRLLVL.